This TCR beta chain came from a study of T cells in tuberculosis. Sample time point: new active TB diagnosis, blood taken before or within 7 days of starting treatment. TCRdb keeps only in-frame clones here, not all; method: immunoSEQ multiplex PCR. The data hold tens of thousands of clones, with under 95% observed a single time. J gave up 1 base and V 6 bases, and 9 bases lay outside the gene matches. The CDR3 spans 16 residues. Germline values: CDR1 MDHEN, CDR2 SYDVKM. The chain has TRBV28 and TRBJ1-5; 7 bases match TRBD1. This TCR came from an adult with tuberculosis. Sample: PBMCs, taken at tuberculosis diagnosis. The CDR3 loop reads CASSRPGGPSNQPQHF. The CDR3 DNA follows: TGTGCCAGCAGCAGGCCAGGGGGTCCCAGCAATCAGCCCCAGCATTTT.